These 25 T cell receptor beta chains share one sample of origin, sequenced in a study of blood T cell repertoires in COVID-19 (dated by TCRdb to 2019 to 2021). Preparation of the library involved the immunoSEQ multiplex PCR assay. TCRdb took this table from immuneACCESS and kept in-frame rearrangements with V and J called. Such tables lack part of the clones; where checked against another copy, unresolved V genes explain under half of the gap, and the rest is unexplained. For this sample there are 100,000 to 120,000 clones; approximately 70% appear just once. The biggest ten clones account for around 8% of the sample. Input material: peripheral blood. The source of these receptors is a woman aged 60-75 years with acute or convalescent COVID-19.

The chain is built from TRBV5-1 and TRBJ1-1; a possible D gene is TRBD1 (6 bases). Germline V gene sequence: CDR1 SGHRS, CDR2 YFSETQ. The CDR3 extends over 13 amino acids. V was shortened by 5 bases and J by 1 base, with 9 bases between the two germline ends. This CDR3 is CASRMGQNTEAFF. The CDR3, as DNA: TGCGCCAGCAGGATGGGACAGAACACTGAAGCTTTCTTT. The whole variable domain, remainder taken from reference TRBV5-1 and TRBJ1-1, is KAGVTQTPRYLIKTRGQQVTLSCSPISGHRSVSWYQQTPGQGLQFLFEYFSETQRNKGNFPGRFSGRQFSNSRSEMNVSTLELGDSALYLCASRMGQNTEAFFGQGTRLTVV.

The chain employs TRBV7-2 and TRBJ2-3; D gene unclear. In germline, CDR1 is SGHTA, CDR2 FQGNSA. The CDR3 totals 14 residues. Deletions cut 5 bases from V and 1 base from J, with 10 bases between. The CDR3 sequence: CASSLNYGTDTQYF. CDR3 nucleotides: TGTGCCAGCAGCCTAAATTATGGCACAGATACGCAGTATTTT. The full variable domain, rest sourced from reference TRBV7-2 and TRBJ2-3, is GAGVSQSPSNKVTEKGKDVELRCDPISGHTALYWYRQSLGQGLEFLIYFQGNSAPDKSGLPSDRFSAERTGGSVSTLTIQRTQQEDSAVYLCASSLNYGTDTQYFGPGTRLTVL.

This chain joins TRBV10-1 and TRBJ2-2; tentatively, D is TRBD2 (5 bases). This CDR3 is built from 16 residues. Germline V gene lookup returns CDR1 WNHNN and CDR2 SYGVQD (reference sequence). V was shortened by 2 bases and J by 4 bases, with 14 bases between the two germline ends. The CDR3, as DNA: TGCGCCAGCAGTGAGATCGGGGAGCAAGGCACCGGGGAGCTGTTTTTT. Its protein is CASSEIGEQGTGELFF.

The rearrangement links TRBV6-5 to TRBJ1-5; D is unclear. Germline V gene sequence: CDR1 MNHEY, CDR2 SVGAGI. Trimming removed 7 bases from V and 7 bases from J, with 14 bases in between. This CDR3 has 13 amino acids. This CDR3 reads CASTSPPWQPQHF. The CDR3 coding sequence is TGTGCCAGCACTAGTCCTCCCTGGCAGCCCCAGCATTTT.

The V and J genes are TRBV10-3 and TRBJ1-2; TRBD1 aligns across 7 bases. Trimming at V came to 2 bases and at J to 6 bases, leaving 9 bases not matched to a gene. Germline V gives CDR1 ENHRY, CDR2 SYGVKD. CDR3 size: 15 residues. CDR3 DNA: TGTGCCATCAGTGAGGAGAACAGGGGTACCGATGGCTACACCTTC. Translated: CAISEENRGTDGYTF.

The CDR3 sequence: CASSLDRGDGYTF. Here the CDR3 DNA reads TGTGCCAGCAGTCTCGACAGGGGGGATGGCTACACCTTC. The gene calls are TRBV3-1 (or the pseudogene TRBV3-2) and TRBJ1-2, with 9 bases matching TRBD1. The CDR3 has 13 residues. Germline loops: CDR1 LGHDT, CDR2 YNNKEL (reference sequence). V lost 6 bases and J lost 6; bases outside the gene matches: 5.

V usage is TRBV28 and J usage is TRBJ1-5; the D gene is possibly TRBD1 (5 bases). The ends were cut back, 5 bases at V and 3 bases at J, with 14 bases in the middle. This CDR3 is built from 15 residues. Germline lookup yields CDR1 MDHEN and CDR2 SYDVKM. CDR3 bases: TGTGCCAGCAGTCGGGGAGGGACGCACAATCAGCCCCAGCATTTT. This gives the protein CASSRGGTHNQPQHF.

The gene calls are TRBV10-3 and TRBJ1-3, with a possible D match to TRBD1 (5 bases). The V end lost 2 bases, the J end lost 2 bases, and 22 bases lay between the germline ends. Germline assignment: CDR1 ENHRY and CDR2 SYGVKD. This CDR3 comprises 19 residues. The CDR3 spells CAISEHGGAGIGPGNTIYF. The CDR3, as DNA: TGTGCCATCAGTGAGCACGGAGGGGCAGGGATTGGGCCTGGAAACACCATATATTTT.

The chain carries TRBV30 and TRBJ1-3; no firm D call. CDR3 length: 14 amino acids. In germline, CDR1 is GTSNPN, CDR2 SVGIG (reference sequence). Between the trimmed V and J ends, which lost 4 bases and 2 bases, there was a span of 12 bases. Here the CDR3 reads CAWTAGLTGNTIYF. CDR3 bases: TGTGCCTGGACGGCGGGTCTAACTGGAAACACCATATATTTT.

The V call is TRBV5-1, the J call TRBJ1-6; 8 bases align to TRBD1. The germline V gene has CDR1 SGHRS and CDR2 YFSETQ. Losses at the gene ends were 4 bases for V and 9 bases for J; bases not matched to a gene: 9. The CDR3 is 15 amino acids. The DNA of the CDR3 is TGCGCCAGCAGCCCGCAGGGGGCGAATTCTTCACCCCTCCACTTT. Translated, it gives CASSPQGANSSPLHF.

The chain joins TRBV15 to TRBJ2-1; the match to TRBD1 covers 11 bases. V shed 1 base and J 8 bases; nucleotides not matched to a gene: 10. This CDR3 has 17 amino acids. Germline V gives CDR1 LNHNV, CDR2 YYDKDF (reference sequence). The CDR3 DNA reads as TGTGCCACCAGCAGAGGGACAGGGGGCGGAGATGGGGATGAGCAGTTCTTC. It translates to CATSRGTGGGDGDEQFF. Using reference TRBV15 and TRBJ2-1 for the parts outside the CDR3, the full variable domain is DAMVIQNPRYQVTQFGKPVTLSCSQTLNHNVMYWYQQKSSQAPKLLFHYYDKDFNNEADTPDNFQSRRPNTSFCFLDIRSPGLGDTAMYLCATSRGTGGGDGDEQFFGPGTRLTVL.

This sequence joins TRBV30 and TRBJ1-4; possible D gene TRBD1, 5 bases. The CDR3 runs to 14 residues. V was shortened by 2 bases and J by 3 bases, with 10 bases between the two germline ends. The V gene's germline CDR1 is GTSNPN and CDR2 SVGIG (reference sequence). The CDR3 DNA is TGTGCCTGGAGTCCGGGACTGGCTAATGAAAAACTGTTTTTT. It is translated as CAWSPGLANEKLFF.

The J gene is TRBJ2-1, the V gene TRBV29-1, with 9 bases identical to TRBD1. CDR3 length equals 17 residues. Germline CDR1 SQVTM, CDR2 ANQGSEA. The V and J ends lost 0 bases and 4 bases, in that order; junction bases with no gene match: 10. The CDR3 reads CSVEDPSGQGLYNEQFF. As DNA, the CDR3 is TGCAGCGTTGAAGATCCGTCGGGACAGGGCCTATACAATGAGCAGTTCTTC.

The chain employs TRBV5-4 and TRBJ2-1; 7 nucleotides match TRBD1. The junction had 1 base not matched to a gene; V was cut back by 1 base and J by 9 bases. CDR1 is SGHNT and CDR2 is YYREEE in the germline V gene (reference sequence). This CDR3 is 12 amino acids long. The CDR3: CASSLHRGEQFF. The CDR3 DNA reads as TGTGCCAGCAGCTTGCACAGGGGTGAGCAGTTCTTC.

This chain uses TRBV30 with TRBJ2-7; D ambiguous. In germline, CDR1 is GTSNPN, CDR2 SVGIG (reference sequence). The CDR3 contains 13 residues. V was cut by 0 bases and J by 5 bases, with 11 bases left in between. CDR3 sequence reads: CAWSVSFPNEQYF. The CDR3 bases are TGTGCCTGGAGTGTTAGTTTTCCCAACGAGCAGTACTTC.

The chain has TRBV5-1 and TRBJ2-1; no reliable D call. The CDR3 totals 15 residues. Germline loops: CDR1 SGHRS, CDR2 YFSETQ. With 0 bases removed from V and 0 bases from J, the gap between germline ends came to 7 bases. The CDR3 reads CASSLAGDSYNEQFF. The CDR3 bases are TGCGCCAGCAGCTTGGCTGGAGACTCCTACAATGAGCAGTTCTTC.

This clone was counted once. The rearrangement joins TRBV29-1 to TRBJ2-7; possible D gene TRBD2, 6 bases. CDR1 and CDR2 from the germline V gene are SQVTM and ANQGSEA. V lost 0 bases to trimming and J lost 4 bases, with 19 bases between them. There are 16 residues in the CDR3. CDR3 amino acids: CSVEDLLGHGGYEQYF. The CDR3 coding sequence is TGCAGCGTTGAAGATCTTCTCGGGCACGGGGGATACGAGCAGTACTTC.

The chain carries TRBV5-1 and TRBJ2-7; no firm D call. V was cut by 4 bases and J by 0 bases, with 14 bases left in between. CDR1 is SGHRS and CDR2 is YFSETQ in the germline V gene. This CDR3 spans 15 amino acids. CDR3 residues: CASSEQTLSSYEQYF. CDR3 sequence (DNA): TGCGCCAGCAGCGAACAGACCCTAAGCTCCTACGAGCAGTACTTC.

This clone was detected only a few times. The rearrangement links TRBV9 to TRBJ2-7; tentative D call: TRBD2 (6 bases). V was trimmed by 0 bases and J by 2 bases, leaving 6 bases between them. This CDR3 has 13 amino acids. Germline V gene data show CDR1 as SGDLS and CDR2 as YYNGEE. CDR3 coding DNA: TGTGCCAGCAGCGTAGGGACTACCTACGAGCAGTACTTC. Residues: CASSVGTTYEQYF.

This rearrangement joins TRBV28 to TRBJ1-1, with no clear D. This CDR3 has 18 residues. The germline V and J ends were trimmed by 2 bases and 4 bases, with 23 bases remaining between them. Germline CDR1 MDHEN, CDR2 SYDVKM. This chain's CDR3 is CASSLRRQTRVGVTEAFF. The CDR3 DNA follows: TGTGCCAGCAGTTTAAGGCGGCAGACACGCGTCGGGGTCACTGAAGCTTTCTTT.

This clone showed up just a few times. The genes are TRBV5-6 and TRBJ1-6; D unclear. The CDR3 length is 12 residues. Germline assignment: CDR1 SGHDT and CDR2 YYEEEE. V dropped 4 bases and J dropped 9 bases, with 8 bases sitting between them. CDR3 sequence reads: CASSRSSSPLHF. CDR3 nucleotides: TGTGCCAGCAGCAGAAGTAGTTCACCCCTCCACTTT.

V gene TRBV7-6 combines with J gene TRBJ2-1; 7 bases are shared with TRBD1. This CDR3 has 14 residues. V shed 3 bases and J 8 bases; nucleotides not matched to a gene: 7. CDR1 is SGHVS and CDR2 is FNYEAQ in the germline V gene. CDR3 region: CASSFRQGRDEQFF. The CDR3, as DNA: TGTGCCAGCAGCTTTCGACAGGGACGGGATGAGCAGTTCTTC. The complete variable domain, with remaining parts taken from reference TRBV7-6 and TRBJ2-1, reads GAGVSQSPRYKVTKRGQDVALRCDPISGHVSLYWYRQALGQGPEFLTYFNYEAQQDKSGLPNDRFSAERPEGSISTLTIQRTEQRDSAMYRCASSFRQGRDEQFFGPGTRLTVL.

Here the CDR3 DNA reads TGTGCCAGCAGCAAAGGACAGGGGGACTACGAGCAGTACTTC. Encoded protein: CASSKGQGDYEQYF. This chain links TRBV21-1 with TRBJ2-7; no check of the table's D call, TRBD1, against the DNA was made. TRBV21-1 is an annotated pseudogene. The CDR3 is 14 residues long.

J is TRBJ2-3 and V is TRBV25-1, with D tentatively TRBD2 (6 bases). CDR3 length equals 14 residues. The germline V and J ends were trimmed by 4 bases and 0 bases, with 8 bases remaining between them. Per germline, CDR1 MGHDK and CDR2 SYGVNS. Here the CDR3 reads CASSASGSTDTQYF. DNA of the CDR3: TGTGCCAGCAGTGCCAGCGGGAGCACAGATACGCAGTATTTT.

For the CDR3, the DNA is TGTGCCAGCAGCTGGGGGCCGGCCCCGGGCTCCTATAATTCACCCCTCCACTTT. It encodes CASSWGPAPGSYNSPLHF. The chain combines TRBV11-3 with TRBJ1-6; D is possibly TRBD1 (6 bases). Germline CDR1 is SGHNT and CDR2 is YENEEA. This CDR3 region has 18 residues. V was shortened by 4 bases and J by 0 bases, with 16 bases between the two germline ends.